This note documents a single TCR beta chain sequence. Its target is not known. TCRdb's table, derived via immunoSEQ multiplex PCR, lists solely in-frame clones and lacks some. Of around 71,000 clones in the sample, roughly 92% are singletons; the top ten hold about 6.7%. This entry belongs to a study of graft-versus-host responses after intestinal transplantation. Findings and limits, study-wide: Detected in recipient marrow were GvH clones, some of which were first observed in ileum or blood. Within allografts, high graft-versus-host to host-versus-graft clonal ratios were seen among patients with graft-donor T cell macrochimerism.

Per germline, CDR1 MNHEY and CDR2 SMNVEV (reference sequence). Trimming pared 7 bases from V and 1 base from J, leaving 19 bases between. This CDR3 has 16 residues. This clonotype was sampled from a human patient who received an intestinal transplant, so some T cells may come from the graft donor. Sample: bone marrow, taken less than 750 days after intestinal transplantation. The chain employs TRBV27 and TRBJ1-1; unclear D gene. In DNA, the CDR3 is TGTGCCAGCAACAACAAGGCAGGCCTGGGGAACACTGAAGCTTTCTTT. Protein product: CASNNKAGLGNTEAFF.